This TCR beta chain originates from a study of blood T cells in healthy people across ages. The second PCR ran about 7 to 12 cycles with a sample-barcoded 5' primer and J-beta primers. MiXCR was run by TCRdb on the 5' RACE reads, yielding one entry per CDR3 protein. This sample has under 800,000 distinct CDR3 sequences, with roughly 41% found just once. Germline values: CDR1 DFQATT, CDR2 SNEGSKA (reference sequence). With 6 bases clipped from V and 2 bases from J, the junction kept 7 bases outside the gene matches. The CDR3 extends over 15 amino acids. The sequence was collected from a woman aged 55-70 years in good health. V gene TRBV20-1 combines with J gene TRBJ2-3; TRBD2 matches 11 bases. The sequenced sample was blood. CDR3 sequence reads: CSAPGTSGYTDTQYF. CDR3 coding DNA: TGCAGTGCGCCCGGGACTAGCGGATACACAGATACGCAGTATTTT.